This T cell receptor beta chain was documented in a study of identical twins. TCRdb recomputed calls from the 5' RACE reads with MiXCR, one row per CDR3 protein. The sample shows about 890,000 distinct CDR3 sequences, about 12% of them seen only once. The germline V and J ends were trimmed by 5 bases and 0 bases, with 14 bases remaining between them. The CDR3 sequence is 16 residues long. Germline assignment: CDR1 SEHNR and CDR2 FQNEAQ (reference sequence). This sample was also put to use in a study of yellow fever vaccine responses in identical twins.

V is TRBV7-9 and J is TRBJ2-1; unclear D gene. Source material: PBMCs. The receptor's source is a woman aged 18 to 35 in good health. CDR3 bases: TGTGCCAGCAGCCCCAACTTTAGGAGCTCCTACAATGAGCAGTTCTTC. Translated, it gives CASSPNFRSSYNEQFF.